The 23 T cell receptor beta chains reported below all come from one sample, sequenced in a study of Graves' ophthalmopathy and Graves' hyperthyroidism. As the template, RNA transcripts were used to amplify TCR beta CDR3 regions. RT-PCR in the first round used HTBI primers; a second-round multiplex PCR followed. From the multiplex PCR reads, TCRdb called clonotypes with MiXCR, one entry per CDR3 protein. Of around 1.1 million distinct CDR3 sequences listed, about two fifths are singletons. The specimen was peripheral blood or thyroid tissue (not recorded which). These receptors originate from an adult man with Graves' hyperthyroidism.

V gene TRBV6-2 or TRBV6-3 combines with J gene TRBJ2-7; D not certain. CDR3 length: 14 amino acids. Trimming stripped 0 bases from V and 3 bases from J, with 9 bases between. In germline, CDR1 is MNHEY, CDR2 SVGEGT. The CDR3 here is CASSYSGSNYEQYF. CDR3 nucleotide sequence: TGTGCCAGCAGTTACTCGGGGTCGAACTACGAGCAGTACTTC.

This clonotype was recorded a few times. The chain is built from TRBV9 and TRBJ1-3; D call uncertain. Looked up from germline, CDR1 is SGDLS and CDR2 is YYNGEE. This CDR3 comprises 17 residues. V was shortened by 2 bases and J by 0 bases, with 15 bases between the two germline ends. In DNA form, the CDR3 reads TGTGCCAGCAGCGTGCAGGCATCGAAACGCTCTGGAAACACCATATATTTT. It translates to CASSVQASKRSGNTIYF.

This clonotype was counted a single time. This rearrangement joins TRBV10-3 to TRBJ2-5, with 9 bases fitting TRBD1. The V and J ends lost 8 bases and 2 bases, in that order; junction bases with no gene match: 6. Per germline, CDR1 ENHRY and CDR2 SYGVKD. CDR3 length: 14 residues. CDR3 nucleotide sequence: TGTGCCATCCGCCGGGACAGGGATCAAGAGACCCAGTACTTC. This translates into CAIRRDRDQETQYF.

The chain employs TRBV7-9 and TRBJ1-2; D unclear. This CDR3 comprises 11 residues. Germline values: CDR1 SEHNR, CDR2 FQNEAQ (reference sequence). The V end was cut by 1 base, the J end by 13 bases, with 10 bases between. CDR3 DNA sequence: TGTGCCAGCAGCTTAGGACATCCGCCCACCTTC. This translates into CASSLGHPPTF.

This clonotype was recorded at least ten times. This chain connects TRBV13 to TRBJ2-5; TRBD1 matches at 8 bases. The V segment lost 4 bases and the J segment 4 bases; nucleotides outside the gene matches: 8. Germline CDR1 and CDR2: PRHDT and FYEKMQ (reference sequence). The CDR3 runs 15 residues. For the CDR3, the DNA is TGTGCCAGCAGCTCTACGGACAGGGCGCGAGAGACCCAGTACTTC. This gives the protein CASSSTDRARETQYF.

The V call is TRBV7-9, the J call TRBJ2-6, with 10 bases matching TRBD1. The CDR3 runs to 19 residues. Germline-derived CDR1 and CDR2 are SEHNR and FQNEAQ (reference sequence). V shed 5 bases, J shed 5 bases, and the junction held 15 bases outside the gene matches. Here the CDR3 DNA reads TGTGCCAGCAGCCCCAGGCCGAGACAGGGGGCTTCGCGGGCCAACGTCCTGACTTTC. It translates to CASSPRPRQGASRANVLTF. Combining the CDR3 with reference TRBV7-9 and TRBJ2-6 gives the whole variable domain DTGVSQNPRHKITKRGQNVTFRCDPISEHNRLYWYRQTLGQGPEFLTYFQNEAQLEKSRLLSDRFSAERPKGSFSTLEIQRTEQGDSAMYLCASSPRPRQGASRANVLTFGAGSRLTVL.

A few counts support this clonotype. CDR3 bases: TGCGCCAGCAGCTCAACGACCAGGGGCCAAGAGACCCAGTACTTC. Protein sequence: CASSSTTRGQETQYF. This chain links TRBV5-1 with TRBJ2-5; maybe TRBD1 (6 bases). V was clipped by 3 bases and J by 1 base, with 13 bases between them. Per germline, CDR1 SGHRS and CDR2 YFSETQ. CDR3 length: 15 amino acids.

This clonotype occurred many times. The J gene is TRBJ2-5, the V gene TRBV20-1; 9 positions agree with TRBD2. V gave up 0 bases and J gave up 6 bases; unmatched junction bases: 11. The CDR3 spans 16 residues. Germline lookup yields CDR1 DFQATT and CDR2 SNEGSKA (reference sequence). CDR3 bases: TGCAGTGCTAGAGATCCCCGGGTAGCGGGAGTGCAGACCCAGTACTTC. It is translated as CSARDPRVAGVQTQYF.

This clonotype was observed once. This chain links TRBV20-1 with TRBJ2-5, with D tentatively TRBD2 (6 bases). V was shortened by 2 bases and J by 5 bases, with 15 bases between the two germline ends. Per germline, CDR1 DFQATT and CDR2 SNEGSKA (reference sequence). The CDR3 spans 14 residues. The CDR3 protein is CSARLARGDETQYF. DNA of the CDR3: TGCAGTGCTAGACTAGCGAGGGGCGATGAGACCCAGTACTTC.

This clonotype has just a few counts. The chain employs TRBV6-6 and TRBJ1-4, with TRBD1 identical over 7 bases. The CDR3 has 15 amino acids. The V gene's germline CDR1 is MNHNY and CDR2 SVGAGI (reference sequence). The V gene end was trimmed by 2 bases and the J gene end by 4 bases; junction bases not matched to a gene: 4. CDR3 loop: CASSYATGLNEKLFF. The CDR3 nucleotides are TGTGCCAGCAGTTACGCGACAGGGCTTAATGAAAAACTGTTTTTT.

The CDR3 DNA reads TGCGCCAGTCCGGGACAGGGGGCTGCGGAAGCCTACGAGCAGTACTTC. This translates into CASPGQGAAEAYEQYF. The chain carries TRBV10-1 and TRBJ2-7, with TRBD1 matching over 12 bases. The CDR3 runs to 16 residues. Germline V CDR1 and CDR2: WNHNN, SYGVQD (reference sequence). The V segment lost 9 bases and the J segment 2 bases; nucleotides outside the gene matches: 11.

This chain joins TRBV20-1 and TRBJ1-5, with no clear D. There are 17 residues in the CDR3. The V gene's germline CDR1 is DFQATT and CDR2 SNEGSKA (reference sequence). V lost 1 base to trimming and J lost 3 bases, with 19 bases between them. As DNA, the CDR3 is TGCAGTGCTAGAGTCCTGCAACAAGGAATGGACAATCAGCCCCAGCATTTT. This translates into CSARVLQQGMDNQPQHF.

The chain couples TRBV9 to TRBJ2-7, with 7 nucleotides matching TRBD1. CDR1 and CDR2 from the germline V gene are SGDLS and YYNGEE. J lost 7 bases, V lost 3 bases, and 10 bases had no gene match. The CDR3 extends over 14 amino acids. The CDR3 is CASSDRDSYNEQYF. CDR3 DNA sequence: TGTGCCAGCAGCGACCGGGACAGCTACAATGAGCAGTACTTC.

This clonotype appeared a few times. An end of the junction does not agree with germline; a read error may underlie this. The CDR3 is CASSVGAGGPYELYF. CDR3 nucleotide sequence: TGTGCCAGCAGCGTAGGGGCAGGGGGCCCCTACGAGCTGTACTTC. J is TRBJ2-7 and V is TRBV9; 8 nucleotides line up with TRBD1. This CDR3 has 15 amino acids. CDR1 and CDR2 from the germline V gene are SGDLS and YYNGEE.

This chain joins TRBV5-1 and TRBJ1-6; 8 bases line up with TRBD1. The CDR3 spans 15 residues. V lost 3 bases and J lost 6; bases outside the gene matches: 5. CDR1 is SGHRS and CDR2 is YFSETQ in the germline V gene. The CDR3 sequence is CASSSPGQANSPLHF. For the CDR3, the DNA is TGCGCCAGCAGCTCACCGGGACAGGCTAATTCACCCCTCCACTTT.

The chain recombines TRBV10-3 with TRBJ1-2; D is possibly TRBD1 (5 bases). The germline CDR1 and CDR2 sequences are ENHRY and SYGVKD. V dropped 1 base and J dropped 6 bases, with 27 bases sitting between them. The CDR3 length is 19 residues. DNA of the CDR3: TGTGCCATCAGTGAGTTTCCTTCAGGGATCCGAAGAGGGCGAGATGGCTACACCTTC. Its translation: CAISEFPSGIRRGRDGYTF.

The sample holds one count of this clonotype. It may be a read error: a sequence one base away is much more abundant. The gene calls are TRBV20-1 and TRBJ2-7, with TRBD2 matching 10 bases. Germline-derived CDR1 and CDR2 are DFQATT and SNEGSKA (reference sequence). The CDR3 has 15 residues. The CDR3 loop reads CSANSGGSPTYEQCF. CDR3 nucleotide sequence: TGCAGTGCTAATAGCGGGGGGTCACCCACCTACGAGCAGTGCTTC.

The J gene is TRBJ1-5, the V gene TRBV12-3 or TRBV12-4; 11 positions match TRBD1. This CDR3 comprises 14 residues. Trimming took 10 bases from V and 2 from J; bases not matched to a gene: 4. The CDR3 here is CAIGQGAGNQPQHF. CDR3 coding DNA: TGTGCCATCGGACAGGGGGCGGGCAATCAGCCCCAGCATTTT.

The sample holds many counts of this clonotype. This chain connects TRBV24-1 to TRBJ1-1; 10 bases line up with TRBD1. The CDR3 covers 15 residues. Trimming took 7 bases from V and 1 from J; bases not matched to a gene: 5. Per germline, CDR1 KGHDR and CDR2 SFDVKD. This chain's CDR3 is CATRTGGVGNTEAFF. The CDR3 DNA sequence: TGTGCCACCAGGACAGGGGGCGTCGGGAACACTGAAGCTTTCTTT.

This clonotype was counted ten times or more. This chain links TRBV7-2 with TRBJ1-2; D is perhaps TRBD1 (6 bases). Germline V gene data show CDR1 as SGHTA and CDR2 as FQGNSA. This CDR3 region has 15 residues. The germline V and J ends were trimmed by 4 bases and 8 bases, with 20 bases remaining between them. CDR3 region: CASSSPGGQIGGYTF. The CDR3 region has the DNA TGTGCCAGCAGCTCCCCTGGGGGGCAGATAGGGGGCTACACCTTC.

This clonotype appeared many times. This chain connects TRBV9 to TRBJ2-7, with a possible D match to TRBD2 (5 bases). The CDR3 spans 15 residues. V was cut by 6 bases and J by 0 bases, with 16 bases left in between. Germline V gene data show CDR1 as SGDLS and CDR2 as YYNGEE. The CDR3 loop reads CASTEDEGGSYEQYF. CDR3 DNA: TGTGCCAGCACCGAAGACGAGGGTGGCTCCTACGAGCAGTACTTC.

Remarks on this clonotype: Being one base from a much bigger clone, this may be a read error. V and J are TRBV2 and TRBJ2-5, with 7 bases identical to TRBD2. The CDR3 has 14 amino acids. The V gene's germline CDR1 is SNHLY and CDR2 FYNNEI. In nucleotides, the CDR3 is TGTGCCAGCACGAAAGGACTAGTGAAAGAGATCCAGTACTTC. Translation gives CASTKGLVKEIQYF.

This chain joins TRBV7-9 and TRBJ2-5; TRBD2 matches 10 bases. Per germline, CDR1 SEHNR and CDR2 FQNEAQ (reference sequence). CDR3 length: 14 residues. Losses at the gene ends were 10 bases for V and 5 bases for J; bases not matched to a gene: 10. The CDR3 DNA is TGTGCCAACCCGGCTAGCGGGAGTTCCGAGACCCAGTACTTC. This encodes CANPASGSSETQYF.